One sample yielded the 20 T cell receptor beta chains listed below, sequenced in a study of blood T cell repertoires in COVID-19. TCRdb's table, derived via immunoSEQ multiplex PCR, lists solely in-frame clones and lacks some. The sample has 200,000 to 250,000 clones; 65% to 85% are singletons. Sequencing was done on a sample of PBMCs or T cells enriched from blood (not recorded which). Source of these receptors: a woman in her thirties or forties who had recovered from COVID-19.

This chain links TRBV28 with TRBJ1-6, with TRBD1 matching 10 bases. This CDR3 region has 15 residues. Germline CDR1 reads MDHEN; CDR2 reads SYDVKM. V was pared by 3 bases and J by 11 bases, with 7 bases of the junction left unmatched. CDR3: CASSFKGTGATPLHF. The DNA for the CDR3 is TGTGCCAGCAGTTTCAAGGGGACAGGGGCGACACCCCTCCACTTT.

The chain joins TRBV4-2 to TRBJ2-7, with D unresolved. There are 11 residues in the CDR3. Trimming took off 0 bases at V and 5 bases at J, with 2 bases between the two ends. CDR1 LGHNA and CDR2 YNFKEQ come from the germline V gene. As DNA, the CDR3 is TGTGCCAGCAGCCAAGACGACGAGCAGTACTTC. Protein product: CASSQDDEQYF.

The chain uses TRBV3-1 (or the pseudogene TRBV3-2) and TRBJ1-6; D call uncertain. Trimming removed 4 bases from V and 8 bases from J, with 15 bases in between. Germline-derived CDR1 and CDR2 are LGHDT and YNNKEL (reference sequence). The CDR3 runs to 15 residues. The CDR3 reads CASSLRDSRDSPLHF. In DNA, the CDR3 is TGTGCCAGCAGCCTCCGGGATTCAAGGGATTCACCCCTCCACTTT.

In DNA, the CDR3 is TGTGCCAGCAGCCAAGTCGTAAGGACTAGCGGAGCAGATACGCAGTATTTT. It is translated as CASSQVVRTSGADTQYF. This chain links TRBV3-1 (or the pseudogene TRBV3-2) with TRBJ2-3, with TRBD2 matching over 10 bases. Per germline, CDR1 LGHDT and CDR2 YNNKEL (reference sequence). The length of the CDR3 is 17 residues. Germline trimming cut 1 base from V and 4 bases from J; bases unmatched to any gene: 8.

V usage is TRBV6-2 or TRBV6-3 and J usage is TRBJ1-5; TRBD1 matches 8 bases. CDR1 MNHEY and CDR2 SVGEGT come from the germline V gene. The CDR3 totals 18 residues. Losses at the gene ends were 0 bases for V and 3 bases for J; bases not matched to a gene: 10. The CDR3: CASSYSGTGGFNNQPQHF. The CDR3 bases are TGTGCCAGCAGTTACTCAGGGACAGGTGGTTTCAACAATCAGCCCCAGCATTTT.

This rearrangement joins TRBV19 to TRBJ1-1; no definite D call. Germline V CDR1 and CDR2: LNHDA, SQIVND (reference sequence). This CDR3 is 14 amino acids long. V shed 1 base and J shed 4 bases, with 10 bases lying between them. The CDR3 DNA reads as TGTGCCAGTAGTATAGTTAGGGAGTCCACTGAAGCTTTCTTT. Its protein is CASSIVRESTEAFF.

This chain links TRBV7-8 with TRBJ1-4, with 7 bases matching TRBD1. Germline CDR1 SGHVS, CDR2 FQNEAQ. The CDR3 is 13 amino acids. V lost 5 bases, J lost 8 bases, and 5 bases stayed unmatched. This CDR3 is CASSPGQEEKLFF. CDR3 in DNA: TGTGCCAGCAGCCCCGGACAGGAAGAAAAACTGTTTTTT.

The chain is built from TRBV2 and TRBJ2-7; 8 bases match TRBD2. Germline CDR1 and CDR2: SNHLY and FYNNEI. V lost 6 bases to trimming and J lost 0 bases; unmatched junction nucleotides: 4. The CDR3 is 14 residues long. CDR3 amino acids: CASRVAGSSYEQYF. CDR3 nucleotides: TGTGCCAGCAGGGTAGCGGGGAGCTCCTACGAGCAGTACTTC. The full variable domain, in which reference TRBV2 and TRBJ2-7 provide the parts outside the CDR3, is EPEVTQTPSHQVTQMGQEVILRCVPISNHLYFYWYRQILGQKVEFLVSFYNNEISEKSEIFDDQFSVERPDGSNFTLKIRSTKLEDSAMYFCASRVAGSSYEQYFGPGTRLTVT.

The chain joins TRBV9 to TRBJ2-1; the D gene is possibly TRBD1 (6 bases). Trimming removed 0 bases from V and 5 bases from J, with 15 bases in between. This CDR3 contains 16 residues. The V gene's germline CDR1 is SGDLS and CDR2 YYNGEE. For the CDR3, the DNA is TGTGCCAGCAGCGTAGGGGCAGGGGACATAAACAATGAGCAGTTCTTC. It specifies CASSVGAGDINNEQFF.

V and J are TRBV9 and TRBJ1-2; D not certain. V gave up 4 bases and J gave up 7 bases, with 8 bases separating them. Germline-derived CDR1 and CDR2 are SGDLS and YYNGEE. This CDR3 has 11 amino acids. CDR3 bases: TGTGCCAGCAGCTCTGCGGCTGGCTACACCTTC. It encodes CASSSAAGYTF.

This chain joins TRBV6-1 and TRBJ1-2, with D perhaps TRBD1 (5 bases). Germline V CDR1 and CDR2: MNHNS, SASEGT. This CDR3 is built from 13 residues. With 3 bases removed from V and 7 bases from J, the gap between germline ends came to 12 bases. Here the CDR3 DNA reads TGTGCCAGCAGTGATACGAAGGGGCTTGGCTACACCTTC. Encoded protein: CASSDTKGLGYTF.

The chain is built from TRBV3-1 (or the pseudogene TRBV3-2) and TRBJ2-7; D is unresolved. Looked up from germline, CDR1 is LGHDT and CDR2 is YNNKEL (reference sequence). The CDR3 runs 13 residues. V lost 2 bases to trimming and J lost 1 base, with 6 bases between them. DNA of the CDR3: TGTGCCAGCAGCCAACACGGGTCCTACGAGCAGTACGTC. It specifies CASSQHGSYEQYV.

This chain joins TRBV4-2 and TRBJ2-7; 10 bases match TRBD2. The J segment lost 0 bases and the V segment lost 4 bases, leaving 15 bases of the junction unmatched. The CDR3 totals 19 residues. CDR1 and CDR2 (germline): LGHNA, YNFKEQ. The CDR3 DNA is TGTGCCAGCAGCCCCCGACGGACTCTAGCGGGAGCCATCTCCTACGAGCAGTACTTC. Protein sequence: CASSPRRTLAGAISYEQYF.

The V gene is TRBV5-6, the J gene TRBJ1-1; TRBD1 agrees at 9 bases. The CDR3 runs to 13 residues. J gave up 5 bases and V 4 bases, and 3 bases lay outside the gene matches. Germline V gene sequence: CDR1 SGHDT, CDR2 YYEEEE. The CDR3 nucleotides are TGTGCCAGCAGCGGGACAGGGCGGACTGAAGCTTTCTTT. Translating gives CASSGTGRTEAFF.

In this sample, this clone turned up once. The chain joins TRBV18 to TRBJ2-5; TRBD1 agrees at 8 bases. Germline CDR1 KGHSH, CDR2 LQKENI. V lost 8 bases, J lost 0 bases, and 8 bases stayed unmatched. The CDR3 is 15 residues long. The CDR3 reads CASTRGQEDQETQYF. CDR3 nucleotides: TGTGCCAGCACCCGGGGACAGGAAGACCAAGAGACCCAGTACTTC.

The chain combines TRBV28 with TRBJ1-5; weak D call: TRBD1 (6 bases). The germline V gene has CDR1 MDHEN and CDR2 SYDVKM. V was shortened by 1 base and J by 3 bases, with 13 bases between the two germline ends. The CDR3 loop spans 16 amino acids. As DNA, the CDR3 is TGTGCCAGCAGTTTATTGGTCAGGGGACCCAATCAGCCCCAGCATTTT. Translation gives CASSLLVRGPNQPQHF.

This clone was recorded only once. The CDR3 sequence is CAISSGDNYEQYF. CDR3 sequence (DNA): TGTGCCATCAGTTCAGGGGACAACTACGAGCAGTACTTC. The rearrangement links TRBV10-3 to TRBJ2-7, with TRBD1 as a possible D gene (6 bases). V gave up 5 bases and J gave up 3 bases, with 11 bases separating them. This CDR3 region has 13 residues. CDR1 and CDR2 from the germline V gene are ENHRY and SYGVKD.

The V gene is TRBV27, the J gene TRBJ1-2; 8 bases are shared with TRBD1. CDR1 and CDR2 (germline): MNHEY, SMNVEV (reference sequence). The V and J ends lost 3 bases and 7 bases, in that order; junction bases with no gene match: 4. The CDR3 runs 13 residues. The CDR3 DNA is TGTGCCAGCAGTTTCCGGGACAGGATTGGCTACACCTTC. This encodes CASSFRDRIGYTF.

The chain links TRBV5-1 to TRBJ2-5; unclear D gene. Deletions cut 2 bases from V and 2 bases from J, with 10 bases between. Germline V lookup: CDR1 SGHRS, CDR2 YFSETQ. The CDR3 sequence is 14 residues long. CDR3: CASSFESRQETQYF. The CDR3 DNA sequence: TGCGCCAGCAGCTTTGAGTCTAGGCAAGAGACCCAGTACTTC.

The chain links TRBV5-1 to TRBJ1-5; D gene unclear. V was cut by 4 bases and J by 4 bases, with 9 bases left in between. The V gene's germline CDR1 is SGHRS and CDR2 YFSETQ. The CDR3 is 13 residues long. This CDR3 reads CASSRTYNQPQHF. The CDR3 nucleotides are TGCGCCAGCAGCCGAACTTATAATCAGCCCCAGCATTTT.